This T cell receptor delta chain was captured in a study of γδ T cells in repeated Plasmodium falciparum infection. TCRdb fed the multiplex PCR reads to CATT. The table lists around 82,000 delta-chain clones, around 1.4% of them singletons, with around 8.1% in the top ten. Vgamma9/Vdelta2+ and Vdelta2-negative gammadelta T cells were flow-sorted from PBMC for bulk sequencing. This clone was detected ten times or more. V shed 3 bases, J shed 1 base, and the junction held 14 bases outside the gene matches. The germline V gene has CDR1 GEAIGNYY and CDR2 EKD. The CDR3 contains 22 residues. The sequence came from a pool of human donors (malaria-infected and uninfected, not separated). Sequencing was carried out using gamma-delta T cells from blood. The gene calls are TRDV2 and TRDJ3; TRDD3 aligns across 13 bases. The CDR3 is CACDEALLGDTRGSWDTRQMFF. The CDR3 DNA reads as TGTGCCTGTGACGAGGCTTTACTGGGGGATACGCGCGGGTCCTGGGACACCCGACAGATGTTTTTC.